This TCR beta chain emerged from a study of T cell repertoires in cytomegalovirus infection. Germline CDR1 SNHLY, CDR2 FYNNEI. The CDR3 is 16 residues long. After removal of 2 bases from V and 3 bases from J, the junction contained 6 bases not matched to a gene. This clonotype was counted only a few times. MiXCR, run by TCRdb on the reads, gives a single entry per CDR3 protein. Here the sample spans some 600,000 distinct CDR3 sequences, about 24% being singletons. The chain uses TRBV2 and TRBJ2-1, with 8 bases identical to TRBD1. Input material: CD8+ T cells from PBMCs. The sequence derives from a human donor in good health (CMV status not recorded). Some clones in this sample may be carry-over from other donors' samples. Here the CDR3 DNA reads TGTGCCAGCAGTGAATTGGGACAGGAGATCTACAATGAGCAGTTCTTC. Translating gives CASSELGQEIYNEQFF.